This T cell receptor (beta chain) was profiled in a study of T cell repertoires in cytomegalovirus infection (dated by TCRdb to the late 2010s). Regarding the research as a whole: Because public TCR beta signatures pointed to carriage of CMV infection together with the matching HLA type, the HLA type of each donor mattered for the analysis.

The germline V gene (reference sequence) provides CDR1 SEHNR and CDR2 FQNEAQ. From the cysteine up to the phenylalanine, the CDR3 has a length of 13 residues. This entry keeps only the CDR3 DNA: 39 bases, framed from base 1. V is pared back by 7 bases and J by 4 bases, with 12 bases lying between the germline termini. On the study overall, not on this receptor specifically: In both this cohort and an independent roughly 350-donor cohort, the cumulative frequency of public TCR beta family members distinguished carriers of CMV infection plus the relevant HLA type. The ex vivo response was dominated by HLA-C-restricted CMV-specific TCR beta clonotypes, which also provided the single most frequent clonotype in two of eight donors.

This clonotype was picked up a small number of times. Its cognate antigen has yet to be identified. Nothing much larger sits one base from this clone, and base qualities are not available. TCRdb names Illumina HiSeq 1500 as the instrument used. TCRdb trimmed the raw reads at Q25, called clones with MiXCR and kept productive beta chains. CDR3 protein sequences are deduplicated, and each keeps its most common genes and DNA. The sample records 270,000 or so distinct CDR3 sequences, 15% to 20% of which are singletons. Roughly 45% of the sample goes to the ten largest clones. The sequence came from a human donor in good health (CMV status not recorded). Some clones in this sample may be carry-over from other donors' samples. The sample was CD8+ T cells from PBMCs. The sequence is built from TRBV7-9 and TRBJ2-3; no D gene is confidently identified. The nucleotide sequence is TGTGCCAGCACCCCCGGTAGCCCAGATACGCAGTATTTT. The resulting protein is CASTPGSPDTQYF. Joined to the reference TRBV7-9 and TRBJ2-3 proteins, this CDR3 gives the full variable domain: DTGVSQNPRHKITKRGQNVTFRCDPISEHNRLYWYRQTLGQGPEFLTYFQNEAQLEKSRLLSDRFSAERPKGSFSTLEIQRTEQGDSAMYLCASTPGSPDTQYFGPGTRLTVL.